A selection of T cell receptor beta chains follows, all from one sample in a study of cytomegalovirus exposure and HLA in healthy donors. Data came from immunoSEQ multiplex PCR; TCRdb stores just in-frame clones and leaves some out. This table has about 190,000 clones, roughly 80% appearing once. Sample: PBMCs. Source of these receptors: a man in his forties or fifties in good health and CMV-seronegative. Both conserved end residues are part of each CDR3. Fields, in order: V gene, J gene, clone size, D gene, CDR3 DNA, CDR3 protein. A D gene is named only where the DNA matches it firmly. Part of the rows lack a size; the others show once, few, many or a class for expanded clones.

V: TRBV5-1; J: TRBJ2-1; size: NA; D: NA; DNA: TGCGCCAGCAGCCAAATACCGGGGGATGAGCAGTTCTTC; CDR3: CASSQIPGDEQFF
V: TRBV23-1; J: TRBJ1-4; size: NA; D: TRBD1; DNA: TGCGCCAGCAGTCAATCGGACAGGGGAGGTAAACTGTTTTTT; CDR3: CASSQSDRGGKLFF
V: TRBV18; J: TRBJ2-3; size: NA; D: TRBD1; DNA: TGTGCCAGCTCACCGAAGAATACAGGGGGCACAGATACGCAGTATTTT; CDR3: CASSPKNTGGTDTQYF
V: TRBV4-3; J: TRBJ2-3; size: once; D: NA; DNA: TGCGCCAGCAGCCAAGGTTGGGGAGACCCAGATACGCAGTATTTT; CDR3: CASSQGWGDPDTQYF
V: TRBV27; J: TRBJ1-1; size: few; D: NA; DNA: TGTGCCAGCAGTTGGAGTTGGGAAAGCGGGACTGAAGCTTTCTTT; CDR3: CASSWSWESGTEAFF
V: TRBV7-2; J: TRBJ1-2; size: NA; D: TRBD1; DNA: TGTGCCAGCAGCCTGGACAGGGGCCCATCCTATGGCTACACCTTC; CDR3: CASSLDRGPSYGYTF
V: TRBV18; J: TRBJ1-2; size: NA; D: TRBD1; DNA: TGTGCCAGCTCGCAGGCCAGGACAGGGGAGAACTATGGCTACACCTTC; CDR3: CASSQARTGENYGYTF
V: TRBV7-3; J: TRBJ2-2; size: NA; D: NA; DNA: TGTGCCAGCAGCTTATCCCGGGATACCGGGGAGCTGTTTTTT; CDR3: CASSLSRDTGELFF
V: TRBV10-3; J: TRBJ1-1; size: few; D: NA; DNA: TGTGCCATCCAACAGACAGATACCACTGAAGCTTTCTTT; CDR3: CAIQQTDTTEAFF
V: TRBV5-4; J: TRBJ2-6; size: NA; D: NA; DNA: TGTGCCAGCAGCTTGAACAGGCCCTCTGGGGCCAACGTCCTGACTTTC; CDR3: CASSLNRPSGANVLTF
V: TRBV5-6; J: TRBJ1-1; size: few; D: NA; DNA: TGTGCCAGCAGCTCACAGGGCTACACTGAAGCTTTCTTT; CDR3: CASSSQGYTEAFF
V: TRBV19; J: TRBJ2-1; size: NA; D: TRBD2; DNA: TGTGCCAGTAGTATAGAGATGGACGTTCTCAGCGGGAGAGGTAATGAGCAGTTCTTC; CDR3: CASSIEMDVLSGRGNEQFF
V: TRBV7-2; J: TRBJ1-5; size: NA; D: NA; DNA: TGTGCCAGCAGCTTATCGGGTAATAGCAATCAGCCCCAGCATTTT; CDR3: CASSLSGNSNQPQHF
V: TRBV7-7; J: TRBJ2-7; size: NA; D: TRBD1; DNA: TGTGCTAGCAGTCTACAGGGGGCTGGCGAGCAGTACTTC; CDR3: CASSLQGAGEQYF
V: TRBV7-2; J: TRBJ1-2; size: NA; D: TRBD1; DNA: TGTGCCAGCAGCCCTAAGACAGGGTCTGGCTACACCTTC; CDR3: CASSPKTGSGYTF
V: TRBV7-2; J: TRBJ2-2; size: NA; D: NA; DNA: TGTGCCAGCAGCTTAGCTAGCGCTACCGGGGAGCTGTTTTTT; CDR3: CASSLASATGELFF
V: TRBV7-2; J: TRBJ1-3; size: NA; D: NA; DNA: TGTGCCAGCAGCTTAGTTACCCTGAGCTCTGGAAACACCATATATTTT; CDR3: CASSLVTLSSGNTIYF
V: TRBV10-1; J: TRBJ1-2; size: NA; D: NA; DNA: TGCGCCAGCCCGCCGGGGGGCCTATGCGGCTACACCTTC; CDR3: CASPPGGLCGYTF
V: TRBV4-1; J: TRBJ2-1; size: NA; D: TRBD2; DNA: TGCGCCAGCAGCCAAGATGGTAGCGGGAGAGTCAATGAGCAGTTCTTC; CDR3: CASSQDGSGRVNEQFF
V: TRBV19; J: TRBJ2-7; size: NA; D: NA; DNA: TGTGCCAGTAGCATGGGGCTGGGGTACGAGCAGTACTTC; CDR3: CASSMGLGYEQYF
V: TRBV6-1; J: TRBJ1-3; size: NA; D: NA; DNA: TGTGCCAGCCGTGGAGGGTCGGAAAACACCATATATTTT; CDR3: CASRGGSENTIYF
V: TRBV2; J: TRBJ2-7; size: once; D: NA; DNA: TGTGCCAGCAGTGAAGCCTCCGGAGGGAACCCCTACGAGCAGTACTTC; CDR3: CASSEASGGNPYEQYF
V: TRBV19; J: TRBJ1-6; size: once; D: NA; DNA: TGTGCCAGTAAGAGCACAGCCCCCTCACCCCTCCACTTT; CDR3: CASKSTAPSPLHF
V: TRBV5-6; J: TRBJ1-2; size: NA; D: NA; DNA: TGTGCCAGCAGCCCCGACAGTAACTATGGCTACACCTTC; CDR3: CASSPDSNYGYTF
V: TRBV5-1; J: TRBJ2-7; size: NA; D: NA; DNA: TGCGCCAGCAGCTTCGCGGTAGGATCCTACGAGCAGTACTTC; CDR3: CASSFAVGSYEQYF
V: TRBV18; J: TRBJ2-7; size: NA; D: NA; DNA: TGTGCCAGCTCACCACCCCTACTCCACGAGCAGTACTTC; CDR3: CASSPPLLHEQYF
V: TRBV25-1; J: TRBJ1-2; size: NA; D: TRBD1; DNA: TGTGCCAGCAGTGATTATGACAGGGGGGTTGCAGCTAACTATGGCTACACCTTC; CDR3: CASSDYDRGVAANYGYTF
V: TRBV7-9; J: TRBJ1-1; size: NA; D: NA; DNA: TGTGCCAGCAGGGAGACAGTCAACACTGAAGCTTTCTTT; CDR3: CASRETVNTEAFF
V: TRBV6-5; J: TRBJ2-1; size: NA; D: TRBD2; DNA: TGTGCCAGCAGTACTAGCGGCAAAGCCAATGAGCAGTTCTTC; CDR3: CASSTSGKANEQFF
V: TRBV4-1; J: TRBJ2-1; size: NA; D: TRBD2; DNA: TGCGCCAGCAGCCATTCCTCCTTTGGCGGGGGGGCGGCCCTTTCGAATTACAATGAGCAGTTCTTC; CDR3: CASSHSSFGGGAALSNYNEQFF
V: TRBV10-1; J: TRBJ1-5; size: NA; D: NA; DNA: TGCGCCACCCAGGACGGGAAAAGGCAGCCCCAGCATTTT; CDR3: CATQDGKRQPQHF
V: TRBV19; J: TRBJ1-2; size: once; D: NA; DNA: TGTGCCAGTAGAGGTCCAGGGAACTATGGCTACACCTTC; CDR3: CASRGPGNYGYTF
V: TRBV21-1; J: TRBJ2-7; size: NA; D: NA; DNA: TGTGCCAGCAGCCACTCCGGGGGAGACAGTTCCTCCTACGAGCAGTACTTC; CDR3: CASSHSGGDSSSYEQYF
V: TRBV11-3; J: TRBJ2-1; size: NA; D: NA; DNA: TGTGCCAGCAGCTTAGAGGGGGGGCCTCACAATGAGCAGTTCTTC; CDR3: CASSLEGGPHNEQFF
V: TRBV10-3; J: TRBJ2-1; size: NA; D: TRBD2; DNA: TGTGCCATCAGGGGTAGCGGGGGGGACAATGAGCAGTTCTTC; CDR3: CAIRGSGGDNEQFF
V: TRBV5-6; J: TRBJ2-7; size: NA; D: TRBD1; DNA: TGTGCCAGCAGCTTGGTGGGGACAGGGGCCGCGCAGTACTTC; CDR3: CASSLVGTGAAQYF
V: TRBV18; J: TRBJ2-3; size: few; D: TRBD2; DNA: TGTGCCAGCTCACCAGGGCTAGCGGGCGATACGCAGTATTTT; CDR3: CASSPGLAGDTQYF
V: TRBV5-1; J: TRBJ1-1; size: NA; D: TRBD1; DNA: TGCGCCAGCAATTCGACAGGGGGGCTAAACACTGAAGCTTTCTTT; CDR3: CASNSTGGLNTEAFF